This entry lists 19 T cell receptor beta chains sequenced from one sample in a study of T-cell reconstitution after alpha-beta-depleted transplantation in children. For TCRbeta, the library was prepared with unique molecular identifiers. A single record per CDR3 protein comes from TCRdb applying MiXCR to the PCR reads. The repertoire includes approximately 430,000 distinct CDR3 sequences, roughly 16% of them detected once, and roughly 27% sits in the top ten. The input for sequencing was PBMCs, mostly from graft donor cells, taken 360 days after TCRalphabeta/CD19-depleted stem cell transplant. The receptors stem from a boy younger than two who had a stem cell transplant for Wiskott-Aldrich syndrome, so the T cells may come from the graft donor.

The genes are TRBV25-1 and TRBJ1-6; D is unresolved. Germline CDR1 MGHDK, CDR2 SYGVNS. This CDR3 region has 12 residues. V lost 1 base and J 14 bases, leaving 9 bases between the germline ends. The CDR3 nucleotides are TGTGCCAGCAGTGAATTTGGTGGATCCCTCCACTTT. Protein: CASSEFGGSLHF. Full variable domain (rest looked up from reference TRBV25-1 and TRBJ1-6): EADIYQTPRYLVIGTGKKITLECSQTMGHDKMYWYQQDPGMELHLIHYSYGVNSTEKGDLSSESTVSRIRTEHFPLTLESARPSHTSQYLCASSEFGGSLHFGNGTRLTVT.

V usage is TRBV29-1 and J usage is TRBJ2-2, with TRBD1 as a possible D gene (5 bases). The germline V gene has CDR1 SQVTM and CDR2 ANQGSEA. The CDR3 contains 15 residues. V lost 6 bases and J lost 0, with 14 bases in between. Here the CDR3 reads CSVSGSPSNTGELFF. DNA of the CDR3: TGCAGCGTATCAGGGTCTCCATCGAACACCGGGGAGCTGTTTTTT.

Many counts were recorded for this clonotype. V and J are TRBV14 and TRBJ2-5; 15 bases fit TRBD2. CDR1 SGHDN and CDR2 FVKESK come from the germline V gene. The V and J ends lost 3 bases and 1 base, in that order; junction bases with no gene match: 0. The CDR3 loop spans 16 amino acids. In nucleotides, the CDR3 is TGTGCCAGCAGCCAGGGACTAGCGGGGGGCCAAGAGACCCAGTACTTC. It codes for CASSQGLAGGQETQYF.

The rearrangement uses TRBV6-5 and TRBJ2-1; TRBD1 aligns across 7 bases. CDR3 size: 15 residues. Germline-derived CDR1 and CDR2 are MNHEY and SVGAGI. V shed 2 bases and J 8 bases; nucleotides not matched to a gene: 9. CDR3 DNA sequence: TGTGCCAGCAGTTACCCCCAGGGGGTGCGGCATGAGCAGTTCTTC. It is translated as CASSYPQGVRHEQFF.

In its sample, this clonotype was seen a few times. The V and J genes are TRBV4-3 and TRBJ2-6, with no clear D. CDR1 and CDR2 from the germline V gene are LGHNA and YSLEER. The CDR3 has 16 residues. Trimming took 2 bases from V and 4 from J, leaving 12 bases between them. This chain's CDR3 is CASSQFQNPGANVLTF. The CDR3, as DNA: TGCGCCAGCAGCCAATTCCAGAATCCCGGGGCCAACGTCCTGACTTTC.

This clonotype showed up just a few times. The chain uses TRBV7-8 and TRBJ2-7; 8 bases line up with TRBD2. The trim removed 3 bases at V and 2 bases at J, leaving 3 bases unmatched. The CDR3 length is 14 residues. The germline V gene has CDR1 SGHVS and CDR2 FQNEAQ. The CDR3 DNA follows: TGTGCCAGCAGCTTCCGACTAGCGACCTACGAGCAGTACTTC. As protein: CASSFRLATYEQYF.

This clonotype has ten or more counts. V gene TRBV5-1 combines with J gene TRBJ2-3; tentatively, D is TRBD1 or TRBD2 (5 bases each). Germline V gives CDR1 SGHRS, CDR2 YFSETQ. There are 14 residues in the CDR3. The V and J ends lost 2 bases and 0 bases respectively, with 7 bases between them. The CDR3 reads CASSFRDSTDTQYF. In nucleotides, the CDR3 is TGCGCCAGCAGCTTCCGGGACAGCACAGATACGCAGTATTTT.

This sequence joins TRBV20-1 and TRBJ1-2, with no clear D. The CDR3 runs 13 residues. Germline V gene data show CDR1 as DFQATT and CDR2 as SNEGSKA (reference sequence). Trimming took 4 bases from V and 12 from J, leaving 21 bases between them. The CDR3 sequence: CSATPSRRGWHTF. CDR3 nucleotide sequence: TGCAGTGCTACCCCATCTCGGCGAGGTTGGCACACCTTC.

At least ten counts were recorded for this clonotype. The rearrangement uses TRBV20-1 and TRBJ2-7; D unclear. From germline, CDR1 is DFQATT and CDR2 SNEGSKA (reference sequence). The V gene lost 6 bases and the J gene lost 2 bases, with 11 bases spanning the gap. The CDR3 length is 12 residues. DNA of the CDR3: TGCAGTGCCATTGACCCACCCTACGAGCAGTACTTC. This gives the protein CSAIDPPYEQYF.

This clonotype was found many times. V gene TRBV7-6 combines with J gene TRBJ2-7; 7 nucleotides match TRBD2. The V gene end was trimmed by 3 bases and the J gene end by 2 bases; junction bases not matched to a gene: 1. The germline CDR1 and CDR2 sequences are SGHVS and FNYEAQ. This CDR3 is 13 amino acids long. CDR3 in DNA: TGTGCCAGCAGCTTGGGGACTACCTACGAGCAGTACTTC. Encoded protein: CASSLGTTYEQYF.

The V and J genes are TRBV29-1 and TRBJ2-1, with D tentatively TRBD1 (5 bases). Germline lookup yields CDR1 SQVTM and CDR2 ANQGSEA. The CDR3 is made up of 13 amino acids. Trimming left V 5 bases short and J 2 bases short, with 10 bases between. Here the CDR3 DNA reads TGCAGCGTTCGGCCAGGGCCCTACAATGAGCAGTTCTTC. Translating gives CSVRPGPYNEQFF.

This chain uses TRBV12-3 or TRBV12-4 with TRBJ1-4; D is perhaps TRBD1 (6 bases). The V gene lost 7 bases and the J gene lost 8 bases, with 14 bases spanning the gap. This CDR3 spans 13 amino acids. The DNA for the CDR3 is TGTGCCAGCACCCGGGGGCGGGGGGAAAAACTGTTTTTT. Residues: CASTRGRGEKLFF.

In its sample, this clonotype was seen a few times. The J gene is TRBJ2-5, the V gene TRBV18; 7 nucleotides match TRBD2. Trimming cost V 5 bases and J 0 bases; bases outside gene matches: 6. The CDR3 totals 15 residues. CDR1 and CDR2 from the germline V gene are KGHSH and LQKENI. CDR3 nucleotides: TGTGCCAGCTCAACGGGACTACCGTACCAAGAGACCCAGTACTTC. It specifies CASSTGLPYQETQYF.

This clonotype was counted a few times. The J gene is TRBJ2-5, the V gene TRBV5-4; D gene uncertain. CDR3 length: 12 amino acids. V lost 8 bases to trimming and J lost 7 bases, with 15 bases between them. From germline, CDR1 is SGHNT and CDR2 YYREEE (reference sequence). The CDR3 here is CASSAWGGTQYF. For the CDR3, the DNA is TGTGCCAGTTCGGCGTGGGGTGGGACCCAGTACTTC.

The sample holds a few counts of this clonotype. The chain couples TRBV12-3 or TRBV12-4 to TRBJ2-3; perhaps TRBD1 as D (6 bases). With 5 bases removed from V and 4 bases from J, the gap between germline ends came to 16 bases. This CDR3 is 15 amino acids long. The CDR3 here is CASSPPWGRADTQYF. Written as DNA, the CDR3 is TGTGCCAGCAGTCCCCCGTGGGGGCGCGCAGATACGCAGTATTTT.

This clonotype has ten or more counts. The gene calls are TRBV5-1 and TRBJ1-2, with D possibly TRBD1 on 5 matching bases. The V gene's germline CDR1 is SGHRS and CDR2 YFSETQ. V was trimmed by 5 bases and J by 5 bases, leaving 13 bases between them. The CDR3 spans 13 residues. CDR3 in amino acids: CASRKERGYGYTF. Here the CDR3 DNA reads TGCGCCAGCAGAAAAGAACGGGGGTATGGCTACACCTTC.

This clonotype turned up a few times. Here the CDR3 reads CASSQLAGGAYNEQFF. The CDR3 DNA reads TGTGCCAGCAGCCAACTAGCGGGAGGAGCCTACAATGAGCAGTTCTTC. The chain has TRBV7-8 and TRBJ2-1, with TRBD2 matching over 12 bases. This CDR3 has 16 amino acids. Germline CDR1 reads SGHVS; CDR2 reads FQNEAQ. Unmatched junction bases numbered 4, after V lost 5 bases and J lost 2 bases.

The gene calls are TRBV30 and TRBJ2-7; 9 bases match TRBD1. The CDR3 totals 14 residues. After removal of 3 bases from V and 3 bases from J, the junction contained 6 bases not matched to a gene. In germline, CDR1 is GTSNPN, CDR2 SVGIG (reference sequence). The chain's CDR3 is CAWSPDRGIYEQYF. CDR3 bases: TGTGCCTGGAGCCCCGACAGGGGGATCTACGAGCAGTACTTC.

This clonotype was picked up a small number of times. The chain is built from TRBV11-2 and TRBJ2-7; 10 bases match TRBD1. V shed 1 base, J shed 3 bases, and the junction held 6 bases outside the gene matches. The CDR3 is 16 residues long. Germline CDR1 is SGHAT and CDR2 is FQNNGV. The CDR3, as DNA: TGTGCCAGCAGCTTAGTTCACAGGACAGGGGGCTACGAGCAGTACTTC. It yields the protein CASSLVHRTGGYEQYF.